This TCR beta chain was observed in a study of blood T cell repertoires in COVID-19. For the study at large: Specimens from acute and convalescent COVID-19 originated in the United States, Italy and Spain. The analysed material was cDNA or gDNA that came from T cells, B-cell-depleted T cells, or PBMCs.

This clone was picked up one time. Original analysis: Estimates of nucleated cell counts were drawn from the amplification of reference gene primers. Assay: immunoSEQ multiplex PCR; the TCRdb copy retains only in-frame clones and omits some. The D gene and trimming were derived from the DNA, and the V and J assignments and clone size from that table. The sample has 150,000 or so clones, around nine tenths seen once. What was sequenced was peripheral blood. This TCR derives from a man in his 60s with active or convalescent COVID-19.

This chain's CDR3 is CASSLRPGQGNSPLHF. The CDR3 coding sequence is TGTGCCAGCAGCTTAAGGCCAGGGCAGGGTAATTCACCCCTCCACTTT. V and J are TRBV7-8 and TRBJ1-6, with D maybe TRBD1 (5 bases). CDR3 size: 16 residues. The ends were cut back, 2 bases at V and 6 bases at J, with 14 bases in the middle. CDR1 and CDR2 from the germline V gene are SGHVS and FQNEAQ.